The present TCR beta chain was sequenced within a study of Ad26.COV2.S vaccination and SARS-CoV-2 variants. The treatment denotes: about 20 received Ad26.COV2.S at low or high dose, single or two shots; 5 received placebo; per-sample allocation not given. Sampling was done on day 63 after the first vaccine or placebo injection. This CDR3 is 15 amino acids long. The J segment lost 4 bases and the V segment lost 4 bases, leaving 5 bases of the junction unmatched. Germline V gene sequence: CDR1 MDHEN, CDR2 SYDVKM. The method was immunoSEQ multiplex PCR; TCRdb's version includes in-frame clones alone and lacks a portion of them. The sample contains more than 300,000 clones, 80% to 90% of which appear only once.

The chain recombines TRBV28 with TRBJ2-7; 12 nucleotides align to TRBD1. The sequenced sample was peripheral blood, obtained in a trial of Ad26.COV2.S vaccine versus placebo. The receptor comes from a person aged 18-60 years who received the Ad26.COV2.S COVID-19 vaccine or a placebo. The CDR3 sequence: CASSSPGQGAYEQYF. The CDR3, as DNA: TGTGCCAGCAGTTCTCCGGGACAGGGGGCTTACGAGCAGTACTTC.